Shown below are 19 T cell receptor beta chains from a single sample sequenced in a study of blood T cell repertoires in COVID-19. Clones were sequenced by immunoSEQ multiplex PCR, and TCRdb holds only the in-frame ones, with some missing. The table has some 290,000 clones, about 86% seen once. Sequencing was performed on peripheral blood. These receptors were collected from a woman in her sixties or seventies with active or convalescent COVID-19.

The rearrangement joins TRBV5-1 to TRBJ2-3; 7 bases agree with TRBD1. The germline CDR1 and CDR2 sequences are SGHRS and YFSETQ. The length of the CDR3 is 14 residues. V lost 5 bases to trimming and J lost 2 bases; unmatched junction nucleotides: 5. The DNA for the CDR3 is TGCGCCAGCAGTAAGACAGGGCTCACAGATACGCAGTATTTT. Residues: CASSKTGLTDTQYF. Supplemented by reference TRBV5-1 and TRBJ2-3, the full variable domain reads KAGVTQTPRYLIKTRGQQVTLSCSPISGHRSVSWYQQTPGQGLQFLFEYFSETQRNKGNFPGRFSGRQFSNSRSEMNVSTLELGDSALYLCASSKTGLTDTQYFGPGTRLTVL.

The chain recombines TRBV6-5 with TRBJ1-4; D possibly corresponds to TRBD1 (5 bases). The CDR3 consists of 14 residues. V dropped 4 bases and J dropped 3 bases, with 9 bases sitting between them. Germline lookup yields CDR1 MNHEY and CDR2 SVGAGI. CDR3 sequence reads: CASSSGLANEKLFF. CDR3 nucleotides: TGTGCCAGCAGTTCAGGGCTGGCTAATGAAAAACTGTTTTTT.

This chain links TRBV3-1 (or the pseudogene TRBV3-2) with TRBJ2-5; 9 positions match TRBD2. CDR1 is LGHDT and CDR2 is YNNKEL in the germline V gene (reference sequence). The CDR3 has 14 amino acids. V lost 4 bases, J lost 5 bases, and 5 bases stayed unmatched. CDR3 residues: CASSRGLAWETQYF. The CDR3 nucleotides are TGTGCCAGCAGCCGGGGACTAGCTTGGGAGACCCAGTACTTC.

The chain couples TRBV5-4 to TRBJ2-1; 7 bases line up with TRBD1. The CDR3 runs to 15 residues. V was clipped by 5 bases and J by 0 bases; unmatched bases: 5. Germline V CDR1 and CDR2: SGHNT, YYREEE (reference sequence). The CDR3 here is CASSGGQSSYNEQFF. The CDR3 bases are TGTGCCAGCAGTGGGGGACAGAGCTCCTACAATGAGCAGTTCTTC.

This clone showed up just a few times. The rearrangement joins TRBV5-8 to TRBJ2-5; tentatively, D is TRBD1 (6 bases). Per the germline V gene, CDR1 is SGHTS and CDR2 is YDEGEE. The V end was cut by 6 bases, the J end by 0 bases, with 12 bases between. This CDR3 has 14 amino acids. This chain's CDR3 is CASNNQGYQETQYF. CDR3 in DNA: TGTGCCAGCAACAACCAGGGGTACCAAGAGACCCAGTACTTC.

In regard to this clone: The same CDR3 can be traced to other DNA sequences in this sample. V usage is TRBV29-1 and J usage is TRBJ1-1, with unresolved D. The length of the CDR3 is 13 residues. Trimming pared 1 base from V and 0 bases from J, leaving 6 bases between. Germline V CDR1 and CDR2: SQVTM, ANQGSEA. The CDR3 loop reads CSVEGLMNTEAFF. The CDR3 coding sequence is TGCAGCGTTGAAGGGCTGATGAACACTGAAGCTTTCTTT.

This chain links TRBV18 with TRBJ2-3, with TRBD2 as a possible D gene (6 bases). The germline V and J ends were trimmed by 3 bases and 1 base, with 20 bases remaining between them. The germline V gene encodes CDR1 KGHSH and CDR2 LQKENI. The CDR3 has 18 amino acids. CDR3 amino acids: CASSPGTLAVPRTDTQYF. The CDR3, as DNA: TGTGCCAGCTCACCCGGAACTTTAGCGGTGCCCCGCACAGATACGCAGTATTTT.

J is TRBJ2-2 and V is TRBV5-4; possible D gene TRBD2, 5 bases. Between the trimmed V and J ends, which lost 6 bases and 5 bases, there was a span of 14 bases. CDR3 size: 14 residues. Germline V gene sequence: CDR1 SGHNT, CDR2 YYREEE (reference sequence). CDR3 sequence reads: CASNPGGGTGELFF. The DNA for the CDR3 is TGTGCCAGCAACCCGGGCGGAGGAACCGGGGAGCTGTTTTTT.

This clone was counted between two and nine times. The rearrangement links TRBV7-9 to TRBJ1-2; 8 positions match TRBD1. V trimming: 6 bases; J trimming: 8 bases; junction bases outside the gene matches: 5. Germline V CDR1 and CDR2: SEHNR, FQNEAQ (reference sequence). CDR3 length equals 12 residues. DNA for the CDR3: TGTGCCAGCAGTCGGACAGGGCGAGGCTACACCTTC. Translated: CASSRTGRGYTF.

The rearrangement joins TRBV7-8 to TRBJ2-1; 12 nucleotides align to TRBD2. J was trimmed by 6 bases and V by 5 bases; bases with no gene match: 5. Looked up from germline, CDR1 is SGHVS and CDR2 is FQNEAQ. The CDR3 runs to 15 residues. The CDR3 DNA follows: TGTGCCAGCAGCGTAACTAGCGGGGGGCTCAATGAGCAGTTCTTC. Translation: CASSVTSGGLNEQFF. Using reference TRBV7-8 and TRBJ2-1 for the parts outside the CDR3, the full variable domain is GAGVSQSPRYKVAKRGQDVALRCDPISGHVSLFWYQQALGQGPEFLTYFQNEAQLDKSGLPSDRFFAERPEGSVSTLKIQRTQQEDSAVYLCASSVTSGGLNEQFFGPGTRLTVL.

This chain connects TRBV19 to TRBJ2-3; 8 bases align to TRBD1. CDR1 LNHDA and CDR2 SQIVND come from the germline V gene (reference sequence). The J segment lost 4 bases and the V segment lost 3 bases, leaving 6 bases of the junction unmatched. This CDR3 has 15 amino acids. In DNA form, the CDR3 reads TGTGCCAGTAGTATGGGCAGGGGGCCAGCAGATACGCAGTATTTT. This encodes CASSMGRGPADTQYF. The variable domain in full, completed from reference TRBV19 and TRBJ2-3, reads DGGITQSPKYLFRKEGQNVTLSCEQNLNHDAMYWYRQDPGQGLRLIYYSQIVNDFQKGDIAEGYSVSREKKESFPLTVTSAQKNPTAFYLCASSMGRGPADTQYFGPGTRLTVL.

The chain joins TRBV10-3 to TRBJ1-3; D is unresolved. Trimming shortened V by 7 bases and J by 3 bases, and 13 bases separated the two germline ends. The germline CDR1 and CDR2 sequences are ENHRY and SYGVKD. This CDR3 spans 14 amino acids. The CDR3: CAIIGQASGNTIYF. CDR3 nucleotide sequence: TGTGCCATCATTGGCCAGGCCAGTGGAAACACCATATATTTT.

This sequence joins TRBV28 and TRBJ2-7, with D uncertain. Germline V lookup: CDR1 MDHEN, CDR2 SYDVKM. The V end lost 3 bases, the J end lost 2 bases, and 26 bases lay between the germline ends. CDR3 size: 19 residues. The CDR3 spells CASSFKGLMGSRVAYEQYF. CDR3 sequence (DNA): TGTGCCAGCAGTTTTAAAGGCCTGATGGGCAGCCGAGTGGCCTACGAGCAGTACTTC.

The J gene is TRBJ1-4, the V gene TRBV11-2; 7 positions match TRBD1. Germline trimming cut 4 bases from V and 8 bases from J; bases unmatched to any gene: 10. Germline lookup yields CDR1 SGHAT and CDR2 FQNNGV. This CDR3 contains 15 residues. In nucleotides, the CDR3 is TGTGCCAGCAGCTCGAGACAGGGCCAGACGGAAAAACTGTTTTTT. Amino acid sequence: CASSSRQGQTEKLFF.

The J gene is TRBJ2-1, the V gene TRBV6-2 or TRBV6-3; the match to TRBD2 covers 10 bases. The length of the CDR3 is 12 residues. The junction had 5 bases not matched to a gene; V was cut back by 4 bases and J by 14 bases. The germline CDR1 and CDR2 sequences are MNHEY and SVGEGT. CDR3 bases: TGTGCCAGCAGTTGGAGCGGGGGGGCCAAGTTCTTC. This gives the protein CASSWSGGAKFF.

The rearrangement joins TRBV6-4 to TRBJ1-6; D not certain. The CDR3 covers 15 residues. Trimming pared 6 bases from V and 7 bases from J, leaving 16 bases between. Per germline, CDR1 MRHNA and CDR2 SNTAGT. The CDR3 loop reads CASREPQQSNSPLHF. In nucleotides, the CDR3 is TGTGCCAGCAGAGAGCCTCAACAGTCAAATTCACCCCTCCACTTT.

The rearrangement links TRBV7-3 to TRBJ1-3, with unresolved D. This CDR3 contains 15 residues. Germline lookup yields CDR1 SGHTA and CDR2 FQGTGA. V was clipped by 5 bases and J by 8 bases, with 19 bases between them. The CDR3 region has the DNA TGTGCCAGCAGCCAAGCCCCCGGTCCCGGGGACACCATATATTTT. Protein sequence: CASSQAPGPGDTIYF. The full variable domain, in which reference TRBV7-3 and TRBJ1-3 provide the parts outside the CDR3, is GAGVSQTPSNKVTEKGKYVELRCDPISGHTALYWYRQSLGQGPEFLIYFQGTGAADDSGLPNDRFFAVRPEGSVSTLKIQRTERGDSAVYLCASSQAPGPGDTIYFGEGSWLTVV.

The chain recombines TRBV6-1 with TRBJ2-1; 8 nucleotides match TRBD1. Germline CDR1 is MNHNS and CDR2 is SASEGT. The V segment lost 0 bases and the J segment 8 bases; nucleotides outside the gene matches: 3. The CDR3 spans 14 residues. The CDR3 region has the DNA TGTGCCAGCAGTGAAGCCACAGGGGGTGATGAGCAGTTCTTC. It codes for CASSEATGGDEQFF.

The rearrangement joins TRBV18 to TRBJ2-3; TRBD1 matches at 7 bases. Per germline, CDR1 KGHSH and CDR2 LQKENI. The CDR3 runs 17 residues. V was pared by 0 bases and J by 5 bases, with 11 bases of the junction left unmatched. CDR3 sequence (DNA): TGTGCCAGCTCACCACCGGTAAGGGTTGACAGGGAAGATACGCAGTATTTT. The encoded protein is CASSPPVRVDREDTQYF.